This TCR beta chain was observed in a study of T cell clones after liver transplantation. Turning to the study itself: Liver transplant recipients had immunosuppression withdrawal attempted within 2 years. TCRbeta sequencing after a pre-transplant mixed lymphocyte reaction identified graft-donor-reactive clones, later tracked in post-transplant blood.

Findings and limits, study-wide: Donor-reactive sequences fell more than third party-reactive ones, suggesting partial deletion.

This clone counts as medium-sized. Its antigen is not identified. Germline CDR1 and CDR2: MDHEN and SYDVKM. V dropped 3 bases and J dropped 4 bases, with 18 bases sitting between them. This CDR3 is built from 16 residues. Sequencing was performed with immunoSEQ multiplex PCR; in TCRdb, only in-frame clones are kept and a portion is missing. The data contain 4,500 to 6,500 clones, roughly 31% of them singletons. Proliferating CFSE-low MLR cells were sequenced to define alloreactive TCRbeta sequences. Stimulators were graft donor PBMCs, splenocytes, lymph-node cells, or third-party PBMCs for pre-transplant recipient cells.

The gene calls are TRBV28 and TRBJ2-5, with a weak D call TRBD2 (5 bases). Sequencing was performed on CD4+ T cells from cultured PBMCs. The clonotype was recovered from a human patient who received a liver transplant. The graft donor may account for some of the T cells. CDR3 region: CASSFYNMAEGETQYF. CDR3 DNA: TGTGCCAGCAGTTTCTACAACATGGCAGAGGGAGAGACCCAGTACTTC.